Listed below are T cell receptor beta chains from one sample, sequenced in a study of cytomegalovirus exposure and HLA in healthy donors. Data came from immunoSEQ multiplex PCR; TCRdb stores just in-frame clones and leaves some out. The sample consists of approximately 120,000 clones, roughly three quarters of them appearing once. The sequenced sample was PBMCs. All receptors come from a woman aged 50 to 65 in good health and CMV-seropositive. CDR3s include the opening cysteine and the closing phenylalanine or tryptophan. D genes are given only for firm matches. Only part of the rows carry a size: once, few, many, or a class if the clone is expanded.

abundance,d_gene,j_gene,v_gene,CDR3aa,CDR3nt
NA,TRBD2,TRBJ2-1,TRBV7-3,CASSPSKLAAEQFF,TGTGCCAGCAGCCCGTCAAAACTAGCGGCTGAGCAGTTCTTC
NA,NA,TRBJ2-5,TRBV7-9,CASSLGNPRGETQYF,TGTGCCAGCAGCTTGGGTAACCCTAGAGGGGAGACCCAGTACTTC
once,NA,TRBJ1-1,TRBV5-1,CASSPMGGGEAFF,TGCGCCAGCAGCCCCATGGGGGGGGGAGAAGCTTTCTTT
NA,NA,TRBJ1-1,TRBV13,CASSYGQQLNTEAFF,TGTGCCAGCAGCTATGGACAGCAGTTGAACACTGAAGCTTTCTTT
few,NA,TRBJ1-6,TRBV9,CASSVGEIPNSPLHF,TGTGCCAGCAGCGTTGGAGAAATTCCTAATTCACCCCTCCACTTT
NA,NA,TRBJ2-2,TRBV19,CASSIGVRDTGELFF,TGTGCCAGTAGTATAGGAGTCCGAGACACCGGGGAGCTGTTTTTT
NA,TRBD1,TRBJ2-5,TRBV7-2,CASSQARGQETQYF,TGTGCCAGCAGCCAGGCCAGGGGGCAGGAGACCCAGTACTTC
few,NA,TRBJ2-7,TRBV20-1,CSARIWPEQYF,TGCAGTGCTAGAATATGGCCCGAGCAGTACTTC
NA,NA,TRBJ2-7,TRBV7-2,CASSFGQPPSYEQYF,TGTGCCAGCAGCTTCGGACAGCCTCCATCCTACGAGCAGTACTTC
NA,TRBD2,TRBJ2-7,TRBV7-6,CASSATNPGGPYEQYF,TGTGCCAGCAGCGCTACGAATCCGGGGGGACCCTACGAGCAGTACTTC
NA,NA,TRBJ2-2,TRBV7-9,CASTPLVTTGELFF,TGTGCCAGCACCCCTCTAGTAACCACCGGGGAGCTGTTTTTT
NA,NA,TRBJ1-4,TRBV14,CASSPDIATNEKLFF,TGTGCCAGCAGCCCAGATATTGCAACTAATGAAAAACTGTTTTTT
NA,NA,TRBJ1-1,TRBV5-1,CASSLHNRENTEAFF,TGCGCCAGCAGCTTGCATAACAGAGAGAACACTGAAGCTTTCTTT
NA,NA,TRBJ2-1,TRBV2,CASSEYRGGNEQFF,TGTGCCAGCAGTGAGTACCGAGGGGGTAATGAGCAGTTCTTC